This T cell receptor beta chain was captured by sequencing in a study of blood T cell repertoires in COVID-19. Repertoires were generated with immunoSEQ multiplex PCR, while TCRdb's copy carries only in-frame clones and drops some. Of about 200,000 clones in the sample, around four fifths were seen once. The length of the CDR3 is 16 residues. V lost 0 bases to trimming and J lost 4 bases, with 10 bases between them. Germline CDR1 MNHEY, CDR2 SVGAGI. Sequences were obtained from peripheral blood. This TCR was recovered from a human donor with acute or convalescent COVID-19. The donor label of this sample is uncertain. The chain uses TRBV6-5 and TRBJ2-6; tentative D call: TRBD1 (6 bases). The chain's CDR3 is CASSYSTGSGANVLTF. The DNA of the CDR3 is TGTGCCAGCAGTTACTCAACAGGGTCCGGGGCCAACGTCCTGACTTTC.